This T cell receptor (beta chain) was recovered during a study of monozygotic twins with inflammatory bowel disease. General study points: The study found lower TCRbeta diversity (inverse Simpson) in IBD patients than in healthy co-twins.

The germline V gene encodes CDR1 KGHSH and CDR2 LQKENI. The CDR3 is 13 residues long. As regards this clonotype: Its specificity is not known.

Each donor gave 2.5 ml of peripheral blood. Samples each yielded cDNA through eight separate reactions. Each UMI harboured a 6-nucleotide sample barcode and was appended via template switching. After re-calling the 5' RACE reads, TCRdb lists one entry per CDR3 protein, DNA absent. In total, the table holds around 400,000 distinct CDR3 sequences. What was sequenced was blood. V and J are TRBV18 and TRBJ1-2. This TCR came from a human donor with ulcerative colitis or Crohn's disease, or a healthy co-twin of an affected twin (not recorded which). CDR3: CASSPGGQNGYTF.